This is a list of T cell receptor beta chains from one sample in a study of regulatory T cells in long-lasting Graves disease. TCRdb used MiXCR to reprocess the multiplex PCR reads, holding one entry per CDR3 protein. This repertoire shows more than 450,000 distinct CDR3 sequences, about 16% found once; its top ten account for more than 10%. A further study also used this sample, focusing on T cells in Graves' hyperthyroidism and ophthalmopathy.

The sample consisted of peripheral blood mononuclear cells (PBMCs), taken at new diagnosis, from a patient treated with antithyroid drugs. The receptors originated from a middle-aged man with Graves disease. The CDR3 runs from the conserved cysteine through the conserved F or W. D genes are given only for firm matches. Not every row has a clone size; where given, it reads once, few, many or a size class.

V	size	D	J	DNA	CDR3
TRBV5-1	many	TRBD2	TRBJ2-5	TGCGCCAGCAGCCAGGGACTAGCGAACCAAGAGACCCAGTACTTC	CASSQGLANQETQYF
TRBV12-3/TRBV12-4	many	TRBD2	TRBJ2-3	TGTGCCAGCAGTTTCCGGACTAGCGGGAGAGTCACAGATACGCAGTATTTT	CASSFRTSGRVTDTQYF
TRBV7-2	NA	TRBD2	TRBJ2-3	TGTGCCAGCAGCTCCAACCCCCGGACTAGCGGGAGGCCATTTACGCAGTATTTT	CASSSNPRTSGRPFTQYF
TRBV4-1	few	TRBD1	TRBJ1-5	TGCGCCAGCAGCCAAGATGGGACAGCCAATCAGCCCCAGCATTTT	CASSQDGTANQPQHF
TRBV12-5	few	NA	TRBJ2-2	TGTGCTAGTGGTTTGGATCCAGGGAGGACCGGGGAGCTGTTTTTT	CASGLDPGRTGELFF
TRBV20-1	few	TRBD2	TRBJ2-3	TGCAGTGCAATTAGCGGGAGAGATACAGATACGCAGTATTTT	CSAISGRDTDTQYF
TRBV6-1	few	TRBD2	TRBJ2-7	TGTGCCAGCAGCCCCGGGACAGGGGGGACTAGCGGGATGGGTGAGCAGTACTTC	CASSPGTGGTSGMGEQYF
TRBV27	many	TRBD1	TRBJ2-7	TGTGCCAGCAGTTCCCTGCGGACAGGGAACTACGAGCAGTACTTC	CASSSLRTGNYEQYF
TRBV13	NA	NA	TRBJ2-7	TGTGCCAGCAGCCTACGGGCCTCCGCGGGGTTCTACGAGCAGTACTTC	CASSLRASAGFYEQYF
TRBV5-1	NA	TRBD2	TRBJ2-2	TGCGCCAGGGGGACTAGCGGGAGAGAGGACACCGGGGAGCTGTTTTTT	CARGTSGREDTGELFF
TRBV5-4	NA	TRBD2	TRBJ2-7	TGTGCCAGCAGCCCGTACGGGACTAGCAACTTCTACGAGCAGTACTTC	CASSPYGTSNFYEQYF
TRBV3-1	many	NA	TRBJ1-1	TGTGCCAGCAGCCAAGCTGGGGGCAGCACTGAAGCTTTCTTT	CASSQAGGSTEAFF
TRBV27	NA	NA	TRBJ1-2	TGTGCCAGCAGTTCGGAGGGACCCGGGACCGTTTCGTATGGCTACACCTTC	CASSSEGPGTVSYGYTF
TRBV2	many	NA	TRBJ1-5	TGTGCCAGCATGAGTGGCAGGGTAAATCAGCCCCAGCATTTT	CASMSGRVNQPQHF